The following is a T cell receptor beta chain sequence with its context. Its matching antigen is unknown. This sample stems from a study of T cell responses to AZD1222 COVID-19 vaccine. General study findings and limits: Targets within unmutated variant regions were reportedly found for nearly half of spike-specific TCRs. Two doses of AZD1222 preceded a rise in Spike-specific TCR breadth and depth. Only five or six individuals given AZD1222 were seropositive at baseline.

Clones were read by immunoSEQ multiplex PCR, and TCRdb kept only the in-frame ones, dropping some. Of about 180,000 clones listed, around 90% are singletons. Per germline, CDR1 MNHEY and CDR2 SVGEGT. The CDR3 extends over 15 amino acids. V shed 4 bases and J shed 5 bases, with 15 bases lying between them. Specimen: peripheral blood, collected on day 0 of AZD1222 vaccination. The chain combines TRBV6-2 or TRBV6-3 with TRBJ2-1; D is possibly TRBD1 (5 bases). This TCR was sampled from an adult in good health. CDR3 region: CASSFKPPGNNEQFF. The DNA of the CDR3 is TGTGCCAGCAGTTTTAAGCCCCCAGGGAACAATGAGCAGTTCTTC.